Here is one T cell receptor beta chain with its context. The antigen this receptor binds is unknown. It has no much larger one-base neighbor in the sample; base qualities were not kept. The time point label, read with the paper, signifies: peripheral blood before pembrolizumab. Mismatch repair deficiency in every enrolled patient was established by polymerase chain reaction or immunohistochemistry. TCR sequencing was carried out for three patients who responded to pembrolizumab therapy. The phase II trial prospectively tested pembrolizumab PD-1 blockade in advanced mismatch repair-deficient cancers regardless of tissue of origin. Serial peripheral blood T cell samples were collected before and at multiple times after starting PD-1 blockade. Blood sampling times were expressed in weeks after the first pembrolizumab dose. V is pruned by 3 bases and J by 1 base, leaving 11 bases of the junction without a gene match. From its cysteine to its phenylalanine, the CDR3 spans 17 amino acids. Kept here is only the CDR3 DNA, which spans 51 bases and is read in frame from base 1. The germline V gene (reference sequence) yields LNHDA for CDR1 and SQIVND for CDR2.

The data originate from a study of PD-1 blockade in mismatch repair-deficient tumors (dated by TCRdb to about 2017). Turning to the overall study: Between September 2013 and September 2016, the trial enrolled approximately 87 consecutive patients with 11 to 13 types of mismatch repair-deficient cancer, all of whom had received prior treatment and were progressing. Tumor-associated T cell clones were tracked in the peripheral blood of patients responding to PD-1 blockade by deep sequencing of TCR CDR3 regions. The paper's findings and limits, for the study overall: After pembrolizumab, tumor-resident clones, which were often undetectable in blood before treatment, expanded rapidly and then contracted, generally ahead of radiologic responses.

Libraries were prepared through the immunoSEQ multiplex PCR assay. The table was pulled from immuneACCESS by TCRdb, which kept in-frame rearrangements only. Such tables lose some clones; where checked, under half of the loss comes from unresolved V genes, and the rest has no known cause. In all, the sample holds some 49,000 clones, and 65% to 80% of those were seen once. In total, the top ten clones hold under 3.5% of the sample. The source is an adult with mismatch repair-deficient cancer. Sequenced here: PBMCs, sampled before pembrolizumab treatment. This receptor chain uses TRBV19 and TRBJ1-1, with 7 central nucleotides matching TRBD1. The nucleotides read TGTGCCAGTAGTATGGTCAGACAGGGAAGAGGGAACACTGAAGCTTTCTTT. Its translation reads: CASSMVRQGRGNTEAFF.